This T cell receptor (beta chain) derives from a study of OX40 agonist ivuxolimab in advanced cancers. The wider study: While on treatment, patients had intravenous ivuxolimab at 0.01 to 10 mg/kg every 2 weeks. The study, taken as a whole, reports: Clones of CD4+ and CD8+ blood T cells grew by week 6 at doses of 0.1 to 3.0 mg/kg.

CDR3 length equals 14 residues. Germline values: CDR1 MNHNY, CDR2 SVGAGI (reference sequence). Trimming took off 2 bases at V and 2 bases at J, with 8 bases between the two ends. Profiling relied on immunoSEQ multiplex PCR, and the TCRdb table lists in-frame clones only, not all of them. This table has 15,000 to 20,000 clones, about 92% appearing once. Concerning this clone: Its target is not known.

The rearrangement joins TRBV6-6 to TRBJ2-3, with D perhaps assigned TRBD1 or TRBD2 (5 bases each). The specimen was CD4+ or CD8+ T cells sorted from blood, collected in a trial of the OX40 agonist ivuxolimab. This clonotype was sampled from an adult with an advanced solid tumor such as melanoma, head and neck, liver or kidney cancer. The CDR3 nucleotides read TGTGCCAGCAGTTACGGGACGTTCACAGATACGCAGTATTTT. Its translation is CASSYGTFTDTQYF.